The 9 T cell receptor beta chains below come from one sample, sequenced in a study of vaccination effects on CD4 cells after COVID-19. Produced via immunoSEQ multiplex PCR; TCRdb's table is partial and in-frame only. The data show approximately 45,000 clones, approximately 81% seen once. The antigens of these receptors remain unknown. After less than twelve days in culture, the CD4+ T cells were isolated. The sequences come from CD4+ T cells from PBMCs cultured without peptide, collected before COVID-19 vaccination. These receptors all stem from a human donor who had a prior SARS-CoV-2 infection.

The V call is TRBV6-6, the J call TRBJ2-7, with 7 bases matching TRBD2. The germline V gene has CDR1 MNHNY and CDR2 SVGAGI (reference sequence). CDR3 length: 14 amino acids. V gave up 5 bases and J gave up 0 bases; unmatched junction bases: 4. The CDR3 is CASSDRDYSYEQYF. The CDR3 DNA follows: TGTGCCAGCAGTGACCGGGACTACTCCTACGAGCAGTACTTC.

The chain employs TRBV25-1 and TRBJ1-5; D not resolved. Germline values: CDR1 MGHDK, CDR2 SYGVNS. CDR3 length: 14 residues. With 8 bases removed from V and 0 bases from J, the gap between germline ends came to 11 bases. CDR3 sequence reads: CASSLSYSNQPQHF. CDR3 sequence (DNA): TGTGCCAGCTCCTTGTCCTATAGCAATCAGCCCCAGCATTTT.

The table lists this clone with a few counts. This chain joins TRBV11-2 and TRBJ2-7; 10 bases are shared with TRBD2. This CDR3 spans 14 amino acids. In germline, CDR1 is SGHAT, CDR2 FQNNGV. V dropped 4 bases and J dropped 7; count of bases not matched to a gene: 7. Here the CDR3 reads CASSSLAGVGEQYF. As DNA, the CDR3 is TGTGCCAGCAGCTCGCTAGCGGGGGTGGGTGAGCAGTACTTC.

The chain is built from TRBV18 and TRBJ2-2; D remains ambiguous. V dropped 3 bases and J dropped 7 bases, with 15 bases sitting between them. Germline CDR1 is KGHSH and CDR2 is LQKENI. The CDR3 sequence is 15 residues long. Here the CDR3 reads CASSPGHNSLGELFF. As DNA, the CDR3 is TGTGCCAGCTCACCGGGCCACAACTCCCTCGGGGAGCTGTTTTTT. The whole variable domain, remainder taken from reference TRBV18 and TRBJ2-2, is NAGVMQNPRHLVRRRGQEARLRCSPMKGHSHVYWYRQLPEEGLKFMVYLQKENIIDESGMPKERFSAEFPKEGPSILRIQQVVRGDSAAYFCASSPGHNSLGELFFGEGSRLTVL.

The chain is built from TRBV14 and TRBJ1-6; D call uncertain. Looked up from germline, CDR1 is SGHDN and CDR2 is FVKESK. Trimming stripped 6 bases from V and 10 bases from J, with 10 bases between. This CDR3 has 12 amino acids. As DNA, the CDR3 is TGTGCCAGCAGTCTGTTTTGGTCACCCCTCCACTTT. Encoded protein: CASSLFWSPLHF.

The rearrangement uses TRBV30 and TRBJ1-1; a possible D gene is TRBD1 (6 bases). V was shortened by 2 bases and J by 2 bases, with 15 bases between the two germline ends. The CDR3 has 15 residues. CDR1 is GTSNPN, CDR2 SVGIG, per germline (reference sequence). For the CDR3, the DNA is TGTGCCTGGAGTCCCAAACAGGGACCTAACACTGAAGCTTTCTTT. Translation: CAWSPKQGPNTEAFF.

This clone has only a few counts. V and J are TRBV6-6 and TRBJ2-7, with 7 bases fitting TRBD1. The V segment lost 7 bases and the J segment 0 bases; nucleotides outside the gene matches: 9. CDR3 size: 15 residues. Germline lookup yields CDR1 MNHNY and CDR2 SVGAGI (reference sequence). CDR3 nucleotide sequence: TGTGCCAGCACCGTAGACAGGGTCCGCTCCTACGAGCAGTACTTC. Protein sequence: CASTVDRVRSYEQYF.

This rearrangement joins TRBV5-5 to TRBJ2-5; TRBD1 matches at 9 bases. The CDR3 runs 17 residues. V was clipped by 2 bases and J by 4 bases; unmatched bases: 12. Germline V lookup: CDR1 SGHKS, CDR2 YYEKEE (reference sequence). CDR3 nucleotides: TGTGCCAGCAGCTTTAGGCCGGGACAGGGTTCGGGAGAGACCCAGTACTTC. This gives the protein CASSFRPGQGSGETQYF.

J is TRBJ2-5 and V is TRBV5-1; 14 nucleotides match TRBD2. There are 17 residues in the CDR3. V dropped 1 base and J dropped 2; count of bases not matched to a gene: 4. Germline CDR1 is SGHRS and CDR2 is YFSETQ. The CDR3 sequence is CASSLLGLAGAQETQYF. CDR3 coding DNA: TGCGCCAGCAGCTTGTTGGGACTAGCGGGGGCTCAAGAGACCCAGTACTTC.